Following are 16 T cell receptor beta chains from one sample sequenced in a study of vaccination and CD4 T cells after COVID-19. No antigen has been identified for these receptors. The treatment here: approximately 9-day PBMC culture with coronavirus spike peptide pools or control peptides (ViraFEST assay). Collection of the unexposed donor's CD4+ T cells took place before the COVID-19 pandemic (2011-2018). The Oncomine TCR Beta short-read assay generated sequence data from the DNA of cultured CD4+ T cells. Investigators isolated genomic DNA from cultured CD4+ T cells. One entry per CDR3 protein, called by TCRdb with MiXCR from the PCR reads. The sample holds roughly 9,400 distinct CDR3 sequences, about 32% seen once. The sequenced material came from CD4+ T cells from blood, cultured in vitro. The receptors stem from a human donor in good health.

This clonotype turned up a few times. The chain is built from TRBV19 and TRBJ2-2, with D perhaps TRBD1 or TRBD2 (5 bases each). V lost 7 bases and J 1 base, leaving 13 bases between the germline ends. The CDR3 runs to 15 residues. The germline V gene encodes CDR1 LNHDA and CDR2 SQIVND (reference sequence). The CDR3 DNA reads as TGTGCCAGTAAAGTGGGGCGGGTGAACACCGGGGAGCTGTTTTTT. This translates into CASKVGRVNTGELFF. Using reference TRBV19 and TRBJ2-2 for the parts outside the CDR3, the full variable domain is DGGITQSPKYLFRKEGQNVTLSCEQNLNHDAMYWYRQDPGQGLRLIYYSQIVNDFQKGDIAEGYSVSREKKESFPLTVTSAQKNPTAFYLCASKVGRVNTGELFFGEGSRLTVL.

This clonotype was detected only a few times. The J gene is TRBJ2-2, the V gene TRBV4-3; D perhaps matches TRBD1 (5 bases). Per the germline V gene, CDR1 is LGHNA and CDR2 is YSLEER. This CDR3 region has 19 residues. Deletions cut 0 bases from V and 0 bases from J, with 17 bases between. The CDR3 coding sequence is TGCGCCAGCAGCCAAGATCAGGGAAACCCGTTCGCGAACACCGGGGAGCTGTTTTTT. Amino acids: CASSQDQGNPFANTGELFF.

This clonotype has more than one count but fewer than ten. The V call is TRBV7-9, the J call TRBJ2-1; TRBD1 or TRBD2 may be the D gene (5 bases each). V was trimmed by 1 base and J by 8 bases, leaving 15 bases between them. This CDR3 is 15 amino acids long. CDR1 and CDR2 from the germline V gene are SEHNR and FQNEAQ (reference sequence). As DNA, the CDR3 is TGTGCCAGCAGCTTAGTCGGGACCCCTACGGATGAGCAGTTCTTC. Residues: CASSLVGTPTDEQFF.

The sample holds a few counts of this clonotype. The chain employs TRBV7-9 and TRBJ1-3; tentatively, D is TRBD1 (6 bases). The CDR3 spans 15 residues. The germline gives CDR1 SEHNR, CDR2 FQNEAQ (reference sequence). The V end was cut by 3 bases, the J end by 1 base, with 10 bases between. The CDR3 DNA reads as TGTGCCAGCAGCTTCTTAACAGGGTCTGGAAACACCATATATTTT. This gives the protein CASSFLTGSGNTIYF.

This clonotype turned up a few times. The chain carries TRBV7-9 and TRBJ1-2; the D gene is possibly TRBD1 (5 bases). Per the germline V gene, CDR1 is SEHNR and CDR2 is FQNEAQ (reference sequence). The CDR3 extends over 14 amino acids. The germline V and J ends were trimmed by 1 base and 7 bases, with 13 bases remaining between them. CDR3 nucleotides: TGTGCCAGCAGCTTAGTACCCGGGACGGGTGGCTACACCTTC. Its protein is CASSLVPGTGGYTF.

This rearrangement joins TRBV6-1 to TRBJ1-5, with 10 bases fitting TRBD1. The CDR3 covers 15 residues. J was trimmed by 0 bases and V by 6 bases; bases with no gene match: 2. The V gene's germline CDR1 is MNHNS and CDR2 SASEGT. Here the CDR3 DNA reads TGTGCCAGCAGGGGGGACAGGGGTAGCAATCAGCCCCAGCATTTT. Protein product: CASRGDRGSNQPQHF.

This clonotype has only a few counts. The chain links TRBV21-1 to TRBJ1-5; the table's D gene call, TRBD1, was not cross checked with the DNA. TRBV21-1 is recorded as a pseudogene. The CDR3 is 19 residues long. CDR3 DNA sequence: TGTGCCAGCAGCAAAGGGGGACAGGGGGCGATTGTGGACAATCAGCCCCAGCATTTT. This encodes CASSKGGQGAIVDNQPQHF.

This clonotype appeared a few times. The rearrangement uses TRBV6-1 and TRBJ1-2, with 9 positions matching TRBD1. Germline trimming cut 7 bases from V and 8 bases from J; bases unmatched to any gene: 8. The germline gives CDR1 MNHNS, CDR2 SASEGT. This CDR3 is built from 13 residues. DNA of the CDR3: TGTGCCAGCAACACCGGGACAGGGAGGGGCTACACCTTC. Protein: CASNTGTGRGYTF.

This rearrangement joins TRBV24-1 to TRBJ1-5; no clear D. The V and J ends lost 3 bases and 5 bases respectively, with 7 bases between them. Per the germline V gene, CDR1 is KGHDR and CDR2 is SFDVKD. The CDR3 is 13 residues long. For the CDR3, the DNA is TGTGCCACCAGTGATCCCACAGATCAGCCCCAGCATTTT. This sequence encodes CATSDPTDQPQHF.

The gene calls are TRBV19 and TRBJ2-3; 10 bases match TRBD1. The junction had 5 bases not matched to a gene; V was cut back by 5 bases and J by 3 bases. The germline CDR1 and CDR2 sequences are LNHDA and SQIVND (reference sequence). The CDR3 consists of 15 residues. CDR3 region: CASSGRDRGTDTQYF. Here the CDR3 DNA reads TGTGCCAGTAGTGGCCGGGACAGGGGAACAGATACGCAGTATTTT.

The CDR3 loop reads CASSRDVITIYEQYF. In DNA, the CDR3 is TGCGCCAGCAGCCGAGATGTGATAACGATATACGAGCAGTACTTC. The chain couples TRBV4-1 to TRBJ2-7; the D is unclear. Germline V gene sequence: CDR1 MGHRA, CDR2 YSYEKL. The V end was cut by 4 bases, the J end by 4 bases, with 17 bases between. This CDR3 is built from 15 residues.

The chain recombines TRBV28 with TRBJ2-7; TRBD1 is a possible D gene (6 bases). Looked up from germline, CDR1 is MDHEN and CDR2 is SYDVKM. The length of the CDR3 is 14 residues. Trimming removed 5 bases from V and 1 base from J, with 12 bases in between. For the CDR3, the DNA is TGTGCCAGCAGTATCTGGACAGCTTCCTACGAGCAGTACTTC. This sequence encodes CASSIWTASYEQYF.

By proportion, this clonotype is medium-sized. The chain carries TRBV6-5 and TRBJ1-1; D perhaps matches TRBD1 (6 bases). V lost 2 bases and J lost 1, with 17 bases in between. Germline CDR1 and CDR2: MNHEY and SVGAGI. The CDR3 totals 17 residues. CDR3 protein: CASSYTQPDRRNTEAFF. The CDR3 DNA follows: TGTGCCAGCAGTTACACCCAACCCGACAGGCGGAACACTGAAGCTTTCTTT.

This clonotype has more than one count but fewer than ten. The chain couples TRBV27 to TRBJ2-3; TRBD1 agrees at 11 bases. There are 15 residues in the CDR3. V trimming: 6 bases; J trimming: 3 bases; junction bases outside the gene matches: 5. CDR1 is MNHEY, CDR2 SMNVEV, per germline (reference sequence). The DNA of the CDR3 is TGTGCCAGCAGGGGACAGGGGGTTGGGACAGATACGCAGTATTTT. Translating gives CASRGQGVGTDTQYF.

CDR3: CASRDRRYGYTF. Here the CDR3 DNA reads TGTGCCAGCAGAGACCGGAGGTATGGCTACACCTTC. The gene calls are TRBV28 and TRBJ1-2; D is ambiguous. This CDR3 is built from 12 residues. Germline values: CDR1 MDHEN, CDR2 SYDVKM. V lost 6 bases, J lost 5 bases, and 10 bases lay in between.

The chain joins TRBV7-9 to TRBJ1-5; D possibly corresponds to TRBD1 (5 bases). The germline gives CDR1 SEHNR, CDR2 FQNEAQ (reference sequence). This CDR3 has 14 residues. Trimming stripped 8 bases from V and 3 bases from J, with 14 bases between. The CDR3 loop reads CASGPQGFNQPQHF. CDR3 DNA: TGTGCCAGCGGCCCCCAGGGTTTCAATCAGCCCCAGCATTTT.